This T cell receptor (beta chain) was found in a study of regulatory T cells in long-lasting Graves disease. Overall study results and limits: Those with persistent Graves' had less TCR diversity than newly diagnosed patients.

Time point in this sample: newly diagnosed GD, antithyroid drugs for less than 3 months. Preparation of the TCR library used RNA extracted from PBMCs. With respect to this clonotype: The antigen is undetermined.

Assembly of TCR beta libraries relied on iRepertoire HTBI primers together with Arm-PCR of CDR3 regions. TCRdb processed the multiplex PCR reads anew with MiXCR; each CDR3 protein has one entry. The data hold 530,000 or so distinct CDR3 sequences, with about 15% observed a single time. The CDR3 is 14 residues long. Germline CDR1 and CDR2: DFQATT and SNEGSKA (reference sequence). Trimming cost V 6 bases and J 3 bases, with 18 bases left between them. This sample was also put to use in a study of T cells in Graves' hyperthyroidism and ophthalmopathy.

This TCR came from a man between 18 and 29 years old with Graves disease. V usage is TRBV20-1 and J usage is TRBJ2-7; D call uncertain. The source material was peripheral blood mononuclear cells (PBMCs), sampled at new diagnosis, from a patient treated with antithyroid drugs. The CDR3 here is CSAPYSDPIYEQYF. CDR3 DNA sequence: TGCAGTGCACCCTACAGCGATCCTATCTACGAGCAGTACTTC.